This T cell receptor (beta chain) was captured by sequencing in a study of beta chain features in type 1 diabetes. Study-wide points: Researchers report that Type 1 diabetes patients had moderately but significantly shorter TCRB CDR3s across all four CD4+ subsets. In cDNA sequencing, cells with high TCR expression could be over-represented. Healthy donors had naive, central memory and Treg TCRB repertoires that appeared less similar than those seen among patients.

The investigators reverse transcribed all of the isolated RNA, so they sequenced expressed TCRB transcripts. Naive, central memory and regulatory T cell samples yielded around 3.5 million reads on average. Clones were read by immunoSEQ multiplex PCR, and TCRdb kept only the in-frame ones, dropping some. Of 200,000 to 250,000 clones listed, roughly 11% were seen once; the top ten hold about 1.2%. Germline V gene data show CDR1 as SEHNR and CDR2 as FQNEAQ (reference sequence). Trimming cost V 3 bases and J 5 bases, with 8 bases left between them. The CDR3 has 13 residues. For this clone: What it binds is not known.

The chain links TRBV7-9 to TRBJ1-5; D is uncertain. This TCR came from a man aged 18 to 30 in good health. What was sequenced was central memory CD4+ T cells from blood. The CDR3 DNA reads TGTGCCAGCAGCTTTGACGGAGATCAGCCCCAGCATTTT. Translation gives CASSFDGDQPQHF.